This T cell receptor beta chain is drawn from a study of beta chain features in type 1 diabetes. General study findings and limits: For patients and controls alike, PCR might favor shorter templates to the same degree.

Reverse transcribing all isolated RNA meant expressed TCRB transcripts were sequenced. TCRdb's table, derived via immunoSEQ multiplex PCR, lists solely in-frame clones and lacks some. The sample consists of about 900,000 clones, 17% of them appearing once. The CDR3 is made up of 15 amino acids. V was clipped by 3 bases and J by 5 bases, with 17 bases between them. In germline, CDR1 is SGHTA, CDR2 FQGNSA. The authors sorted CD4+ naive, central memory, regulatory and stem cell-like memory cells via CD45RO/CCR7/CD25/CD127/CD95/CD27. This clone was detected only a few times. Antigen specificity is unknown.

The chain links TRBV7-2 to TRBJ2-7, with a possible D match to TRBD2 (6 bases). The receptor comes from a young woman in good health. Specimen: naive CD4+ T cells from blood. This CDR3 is CASSLRSLGGDEQYF. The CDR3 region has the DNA TGTGCCAGCAGCTTGAGGTCTTTAGGAGGGGACGAGCAGTACTTC.